Ten or more counts support the clone carrying this T cell receptor (beta chain). In the authors' workflow: Reference gene primer amplification gave nucleated cell count estimates. Clones were read by immunoSEQ multiplex PCR, and TCRdb kept only the in-frame ones, dropping some. Clone size and the V and J calls come from that table; the DNA yielded D and trimming. Here the sample spans 150,000 to 200,000 clones, 65% to 80% being singletons. Clinical histories supplied by participants themselves formed the basis of cohort assignment. This specimen belongs to a study of blood T cell repertoires in COVID-19. Turning to the study itself: Sites in the United States, Italy and Spain provided acute and convalescent COVID-19 samples. PBMCs, B-cell-depleted T cells, or T cells provided the cDNA or gDNA that made up the material.

The V and J ends lost 6 bases and 11 bases respectively, with 25 bases between them. The CDR3 is 15 amino acids. In germline, CDR1 is SGHAT, CDR2 FQNNGV. Sequencing was carried out using PBMCs or T cells enriched from blood (not recorded which). The chain is built from TRBV11-2 and TRBJ1-1, with a possible D match to TRBD1 (5 bases). The receptor was isolated from a woman between 45 and 60 years old with acute COVID-19. The DNA for the CDR3 is TGTGCCAGCAGACCAATTCGGGGGGAGAAGGTTGATGCTTTCTTT. This gives the protein CASRPIRGEKVDAFF. The variable domain in full, completed from reference TRBV11-2 and TRBJ1-1, reads EAGVAQSPRYKIIEKRQSVAFWCNPISGHATLYWYQQILGQGPKLLIQFQNNGVVDDSQLPKDRFSAERLKGVDSTLKIQPAKLEDSAVYLCASRPIRGEKVDAFFGQGTRLTVV.